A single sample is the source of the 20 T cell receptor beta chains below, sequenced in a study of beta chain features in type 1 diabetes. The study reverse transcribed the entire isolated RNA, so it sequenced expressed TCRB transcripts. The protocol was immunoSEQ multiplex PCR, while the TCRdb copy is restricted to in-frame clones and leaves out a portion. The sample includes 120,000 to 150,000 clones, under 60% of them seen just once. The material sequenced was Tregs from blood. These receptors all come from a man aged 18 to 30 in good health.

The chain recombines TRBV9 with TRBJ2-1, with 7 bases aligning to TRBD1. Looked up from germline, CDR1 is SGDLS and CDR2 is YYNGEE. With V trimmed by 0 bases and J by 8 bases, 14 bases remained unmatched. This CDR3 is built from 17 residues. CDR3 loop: CASSVATGASRRYEQFF. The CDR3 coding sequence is TGTGCCAGCAGCGTAGCTACAGGGGCATCAAGGAGGTATGAGCAGTTCTTC.

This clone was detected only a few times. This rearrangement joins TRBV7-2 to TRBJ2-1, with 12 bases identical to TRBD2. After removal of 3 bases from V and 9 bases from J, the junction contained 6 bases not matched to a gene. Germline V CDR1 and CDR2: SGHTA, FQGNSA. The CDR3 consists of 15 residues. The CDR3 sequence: CASSLWLAGGTEQFF. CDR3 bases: TGTGCCAGCAGCTTGTGGCTAGCGGGAGGGACTGAGCAGTTCTTC.

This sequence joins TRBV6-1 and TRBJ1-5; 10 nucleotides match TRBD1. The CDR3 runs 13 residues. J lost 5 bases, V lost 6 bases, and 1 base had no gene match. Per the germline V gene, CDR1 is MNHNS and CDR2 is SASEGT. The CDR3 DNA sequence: TGTGCCAGCAGAGGGACAGGGGATCAGCCCCAGCATTTT. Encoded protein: CASRGTGDQPQHF.

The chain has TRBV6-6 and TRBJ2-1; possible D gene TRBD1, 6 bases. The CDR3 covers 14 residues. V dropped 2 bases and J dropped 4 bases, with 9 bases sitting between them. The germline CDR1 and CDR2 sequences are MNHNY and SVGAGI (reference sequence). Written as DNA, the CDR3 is TGTGCCAGCAGTTACCTAGGACAGTACAATGAGCAGTTCTTC. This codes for CASSYLGQYNEQFF.

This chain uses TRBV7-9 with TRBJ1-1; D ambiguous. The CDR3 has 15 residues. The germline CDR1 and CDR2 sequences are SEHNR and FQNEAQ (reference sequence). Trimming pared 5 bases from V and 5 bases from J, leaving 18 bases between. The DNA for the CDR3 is TGTGCCAGCAGCCCTAACGGTCCTCCGGGGACTGAAGCTTTCTTT. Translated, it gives CASSPNGPPGTEAFF.

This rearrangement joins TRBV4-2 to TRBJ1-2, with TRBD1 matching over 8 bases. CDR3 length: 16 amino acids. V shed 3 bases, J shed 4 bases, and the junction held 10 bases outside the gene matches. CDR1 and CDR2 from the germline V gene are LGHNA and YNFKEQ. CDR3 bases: TGTGCCAGCAGCCAGGGGACAGGATTTAAGTCCTATGGCTACACCTTC. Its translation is CASSQGTGFKSYGYTF.

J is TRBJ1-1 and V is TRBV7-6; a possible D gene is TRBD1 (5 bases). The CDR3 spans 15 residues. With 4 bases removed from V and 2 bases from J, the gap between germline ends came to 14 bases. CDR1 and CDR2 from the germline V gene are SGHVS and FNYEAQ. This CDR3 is CASSSTVSRNTEAFF. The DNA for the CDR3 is TGTGCCAGCAGCTCGACAGTTAGTCGTAACACTGAAGCTTTCTTT. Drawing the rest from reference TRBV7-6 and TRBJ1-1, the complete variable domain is GAGVSQSPRYKVTKRGQDVALRCDPISGHVSLYWYRQALGQGPEFLTYFNYEAQQDKSGLPNDRFSAERPEGSISTLTIQRTEQRDSAMYRCASSSTVSRNTEAFFGQGTRLTVV.

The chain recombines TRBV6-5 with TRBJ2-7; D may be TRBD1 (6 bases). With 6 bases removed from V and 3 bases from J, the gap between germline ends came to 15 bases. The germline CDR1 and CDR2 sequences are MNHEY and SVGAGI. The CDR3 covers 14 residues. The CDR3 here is CASRFHDRNYEQYF. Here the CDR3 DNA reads TGTGCCAGCAGATTTCACGACAGGAACTACGAGCAGTACTTC.

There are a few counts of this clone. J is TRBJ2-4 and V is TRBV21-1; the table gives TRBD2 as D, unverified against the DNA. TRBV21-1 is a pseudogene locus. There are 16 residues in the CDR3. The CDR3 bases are TGTGCCAGCAGCAAAGGGACTAGCGTAGCCAAAAACATTCAGTACTTC. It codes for CASSKGTSVAKNIQYF.

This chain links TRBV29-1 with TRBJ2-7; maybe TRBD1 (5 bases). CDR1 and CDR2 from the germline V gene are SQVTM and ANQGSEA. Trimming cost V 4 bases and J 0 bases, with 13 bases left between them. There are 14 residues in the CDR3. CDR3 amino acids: CSVARQPSSYEQYF. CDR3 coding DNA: TGCAGCGTTGCTCGACAGCCTAGCTCCTACGAGCAGTACTTC.

In DNA, the CDR3 is TGTGCCAGCAGCTCCCGGGACAGGGGGCCATCATCCTACGAGCAGTACTTC. Protein sequence: CASSSRDRGPSSYEQYF. This chain links TRBV7-9 with TRBJ2-7; 12 positions agree with TRBD1. Germline CDR1 is SEHNR and CDR2 is FQNEAQ (reference sequence). This CDR3 comprises 17 residues. J gave up 1 base and V 4 bases, and 8 bases lay outside the gene matches.

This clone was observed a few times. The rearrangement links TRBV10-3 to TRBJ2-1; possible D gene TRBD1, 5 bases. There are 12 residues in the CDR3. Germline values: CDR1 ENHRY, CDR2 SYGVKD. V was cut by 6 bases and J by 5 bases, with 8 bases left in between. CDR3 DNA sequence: TGTGCCATCAGACAGGCTGACAATGAGCAGTTCTTC. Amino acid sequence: CAIRQADNEQFF.

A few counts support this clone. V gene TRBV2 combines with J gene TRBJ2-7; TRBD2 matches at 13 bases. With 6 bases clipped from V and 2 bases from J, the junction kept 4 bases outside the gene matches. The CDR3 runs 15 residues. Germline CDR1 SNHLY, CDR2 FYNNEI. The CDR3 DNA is TGTGCCAGCAGGGAGACTAGCGGGGGGCCCTACGAGCAGTACTTC. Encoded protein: CASRETSGGPYEQYF.

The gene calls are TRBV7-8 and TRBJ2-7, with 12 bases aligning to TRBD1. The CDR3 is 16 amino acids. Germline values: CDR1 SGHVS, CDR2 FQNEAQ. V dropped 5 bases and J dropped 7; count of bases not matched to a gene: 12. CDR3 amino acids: CASSRLGTGGLREQYF. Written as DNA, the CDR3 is TGTGCCAGCAGCCGATTAGGGACAGGGGGCCTGCGTGAGCAGTACTTC.

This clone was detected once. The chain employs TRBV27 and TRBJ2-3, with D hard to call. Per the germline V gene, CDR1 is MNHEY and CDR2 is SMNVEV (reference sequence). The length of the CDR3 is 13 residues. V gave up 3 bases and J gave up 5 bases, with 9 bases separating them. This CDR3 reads CASSFRPLDTQYF. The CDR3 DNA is TGTGCCAGCAGTTTCAGGCCACTAGATACGCAGTATTTT.

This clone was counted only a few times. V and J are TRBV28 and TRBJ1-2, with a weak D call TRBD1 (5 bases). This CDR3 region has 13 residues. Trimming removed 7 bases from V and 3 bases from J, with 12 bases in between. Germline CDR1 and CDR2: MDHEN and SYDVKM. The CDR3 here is CASTIIGDYGYTF. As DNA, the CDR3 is TGTGCCAGCACCATTATAGGGGACTATGGCTACACCTTC.

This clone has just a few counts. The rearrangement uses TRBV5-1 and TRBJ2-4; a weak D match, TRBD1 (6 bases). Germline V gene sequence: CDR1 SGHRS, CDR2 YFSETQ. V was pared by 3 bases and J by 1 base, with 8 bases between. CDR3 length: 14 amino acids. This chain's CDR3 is CASSSQGAKNIQYF. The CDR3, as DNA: TGCGCCAGCAGCTCCCAGGGGGCCAAAAACATTCAGTACTTC.

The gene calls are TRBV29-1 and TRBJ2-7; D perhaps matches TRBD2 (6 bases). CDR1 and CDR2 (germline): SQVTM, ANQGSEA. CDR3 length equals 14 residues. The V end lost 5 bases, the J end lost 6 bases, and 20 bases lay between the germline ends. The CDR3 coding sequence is TGCAGCGTTCCCTCGGGACTCGCGGGATTCGAGCAGTACTTC. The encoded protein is CSVPSGLAGFEQYF.

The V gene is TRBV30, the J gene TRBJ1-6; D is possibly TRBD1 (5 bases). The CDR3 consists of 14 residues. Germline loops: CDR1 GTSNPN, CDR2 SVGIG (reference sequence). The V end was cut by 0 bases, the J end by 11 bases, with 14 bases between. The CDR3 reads CAWSVGQGAAPLHF. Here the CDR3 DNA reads TGTGCCTGGAGTGTGGGGCAGGGTGCGGCACCCCTCCACTTT.

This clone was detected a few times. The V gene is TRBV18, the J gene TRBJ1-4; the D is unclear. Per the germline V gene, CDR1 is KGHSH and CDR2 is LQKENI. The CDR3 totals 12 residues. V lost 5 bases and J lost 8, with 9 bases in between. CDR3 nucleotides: TGTGCCAGCTCATCCTTCGAGGAAAAACTGTTTTTT. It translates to CASSSFEEKLFF.